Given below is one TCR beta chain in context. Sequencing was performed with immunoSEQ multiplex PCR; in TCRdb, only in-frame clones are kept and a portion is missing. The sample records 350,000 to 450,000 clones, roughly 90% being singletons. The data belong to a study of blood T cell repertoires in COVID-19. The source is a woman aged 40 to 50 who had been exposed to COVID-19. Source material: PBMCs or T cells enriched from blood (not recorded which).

CDR3 sequence reads: CASSLWRDSTDTQYF. The CDR3 nucleotides read TGTGCCAGCAGCTTGTGGAGAGACAGCACAGATACGCAGTATTTT. The chain has TRBV5-4 and TRBJ2-3; D not resolved. Trimming took 1 base from V and 0 from J, leaving 9 bases between them. Germline-derived CDR1 and CDR2 are SGHNT and YYREEE (reference sequence). CDR3 size: 15 residues.